This T cell receptor (beta chain) was recorded in a study of beta chain features in type 1 diabetes. General observations from the study: In type 1 diabetes patients, VDJ junctions had fewer insertions; deletions at these junctions were more frequent.

On this clone itself: Its antigen is as yet unknown.

Germline trimming cut 4 bases from V and 7 bases from J; bases unmatched to any gene: 12. This CDR3 contains 16 residues. Germline V gene lookup returns CDR1 SGHNT and CDR2 YYREEE (reference sequence). The study reverse transcribed the entire isolated RNA, so it sequenced expressed TCRB transcripts. TCRdb's copy holds only in-frame clones and misses some; the assay was immunoSEQ multiplex PCR. The top ten clones hold more than 0.015% of a sample with 300,000 to 400,000 clones, around an eighth of them seen once. Sequenced input: naive CD4+ T cells from blood. The genes are TRBV5-4 and TRBJ1-5; 9 bases align to TRBD1. This TCR derives from a man aged 18 to 30 in good health. CDR3 nucleotides: TGTGCCAGCAGCCCGGAGGGGCGGGACAGGGAACAGCCCCAGCATTTT. Protein: CASSPEGRDREQPQHF.